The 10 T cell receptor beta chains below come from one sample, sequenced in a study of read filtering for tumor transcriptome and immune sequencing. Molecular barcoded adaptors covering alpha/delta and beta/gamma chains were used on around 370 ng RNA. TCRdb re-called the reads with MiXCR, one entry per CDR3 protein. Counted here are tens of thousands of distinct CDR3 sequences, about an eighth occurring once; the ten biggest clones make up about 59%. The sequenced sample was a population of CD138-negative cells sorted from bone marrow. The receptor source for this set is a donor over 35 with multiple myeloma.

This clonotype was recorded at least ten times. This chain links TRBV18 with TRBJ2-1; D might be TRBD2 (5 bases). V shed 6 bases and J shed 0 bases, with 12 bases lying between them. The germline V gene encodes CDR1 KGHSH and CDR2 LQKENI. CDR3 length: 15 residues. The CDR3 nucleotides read TGTGCCAGCTCCCCATGGGAGAGCTCCTACAATGAGCAGTTCTTC. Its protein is CASSPWESSYNEQFF.

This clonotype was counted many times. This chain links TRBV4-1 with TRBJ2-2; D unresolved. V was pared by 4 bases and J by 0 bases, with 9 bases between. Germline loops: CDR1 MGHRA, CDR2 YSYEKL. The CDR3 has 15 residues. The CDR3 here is CASSLNTANTGELFF. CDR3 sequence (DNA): TGCGCCAGCAGCCTCAACACCGCGAACACCGGGGAGCTGTTTTTT.

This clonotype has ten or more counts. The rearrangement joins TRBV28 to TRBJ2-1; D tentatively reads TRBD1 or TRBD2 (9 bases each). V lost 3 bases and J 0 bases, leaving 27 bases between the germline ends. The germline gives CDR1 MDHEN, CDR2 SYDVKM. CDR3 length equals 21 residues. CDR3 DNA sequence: TGTGCCAGCAGTTTCTGGGACAGGGTTCGACTAGCGGACAGCTCCTACAATGAGCAGTTCTTC. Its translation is CASSFWDRVRLADSSYNEQFF. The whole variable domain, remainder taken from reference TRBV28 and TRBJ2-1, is DVKVTQSSRYLVKRTGEKVFLECVQDMDHENMFWYRQDPGLGLRLIYFSYDVKMKEKGDIPEGYSVSREKKERFSLILESASTNQTSMYLCASSFWDRVRLADSSYNEQFFGPGTRLTVL.

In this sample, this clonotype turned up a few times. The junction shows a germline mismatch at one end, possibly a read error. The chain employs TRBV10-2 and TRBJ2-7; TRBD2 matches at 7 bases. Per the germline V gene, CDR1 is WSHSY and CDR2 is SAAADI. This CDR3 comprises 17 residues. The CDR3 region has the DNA TGCGCCAGCAGTCAGTCGGCTAGCGGTGAAGGGTTCTACGAGCAGTACTTC. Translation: CASSQSASGEGFYEQYF.

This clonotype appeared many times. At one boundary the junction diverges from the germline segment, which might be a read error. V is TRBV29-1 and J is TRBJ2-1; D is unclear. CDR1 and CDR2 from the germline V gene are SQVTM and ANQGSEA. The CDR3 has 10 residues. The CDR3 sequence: CNVVSNEQFF. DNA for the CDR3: TGCAACGTTGTGTCCAATGAGCAGTTCTTC.

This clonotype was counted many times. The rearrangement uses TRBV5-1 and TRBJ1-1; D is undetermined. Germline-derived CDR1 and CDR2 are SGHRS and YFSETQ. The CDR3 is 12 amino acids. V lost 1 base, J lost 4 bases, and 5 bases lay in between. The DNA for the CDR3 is TGCGCCAGCAGCTTGCAATCCACTGAAGCTTTCTTT. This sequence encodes CASSLQSTEAFF.

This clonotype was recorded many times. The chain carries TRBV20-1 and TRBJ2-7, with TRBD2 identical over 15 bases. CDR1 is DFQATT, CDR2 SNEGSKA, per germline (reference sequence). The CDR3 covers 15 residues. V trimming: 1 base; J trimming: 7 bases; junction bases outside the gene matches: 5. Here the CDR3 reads CSARGRGLAGGEQYF. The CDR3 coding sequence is TGCAGTGCTAGAGGGAGGGGACTAGCGGGGGGAGAGCAGTACTTC.

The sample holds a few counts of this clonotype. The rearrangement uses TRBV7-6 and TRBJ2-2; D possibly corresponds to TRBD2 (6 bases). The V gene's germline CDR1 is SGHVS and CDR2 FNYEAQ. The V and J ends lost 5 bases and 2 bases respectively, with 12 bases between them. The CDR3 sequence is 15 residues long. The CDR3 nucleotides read TGTGCCAGCAGCCTTTGGAGGGACAACACCGGGGAGCTGTTTTTT. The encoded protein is CASSLWRDNTGELFF.

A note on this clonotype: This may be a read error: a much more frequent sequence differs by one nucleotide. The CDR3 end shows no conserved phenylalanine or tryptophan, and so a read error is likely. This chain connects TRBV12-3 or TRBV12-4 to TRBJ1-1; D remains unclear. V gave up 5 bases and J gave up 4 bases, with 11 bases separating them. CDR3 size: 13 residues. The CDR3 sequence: CASSLPPGTEAFI. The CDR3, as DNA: TGTGCCAGCAGTCTCCCCCCCGGCACTGAAGCTTTCATT.

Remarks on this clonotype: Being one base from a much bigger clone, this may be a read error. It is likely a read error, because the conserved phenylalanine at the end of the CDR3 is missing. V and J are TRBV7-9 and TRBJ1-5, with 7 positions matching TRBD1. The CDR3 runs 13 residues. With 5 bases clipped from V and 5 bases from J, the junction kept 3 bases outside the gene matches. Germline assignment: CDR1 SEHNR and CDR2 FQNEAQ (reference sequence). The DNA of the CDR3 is TGTGCCAGCAGCCAGGGGACAGATCAGCCCCAGCATTTA. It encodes CASSQGTDQPQHL.